These T cell receptor beta chains were read from a single sample in a study of blood T cell repertoires in COVID-19. TCRdb's table, derived via immunoSEQ multiplex PCR, lists solely in-frame clones and lacks some. The profile shows tens of thousands of clones, roughly 87% of them singletons. Sequenced sample: peripheral blood. The source of these receptors is a male donor with acute or convalescent COVID-19. The CDR3 runs from the conserved cysteine through the conserved F or W. A D gene is named only where the DNA matches it firmly. Where a row states a size, it is once, few, many or the class of an expanded clone; other rows omit it.

J: TRBJ2-5; V: TRBV5-6; D: TRBD2; size: NA; DNA: TGTGCCAGCAGCTTGCCAGCGGGGATGGAGACCCAGTACTTC; CDR3: CASSLPAGMETQYF
J: TRBJ2-1; V: TRBV3-1/TRBV3-2; D: NA; size: once; DNA: TGTGCCAGCAGCCCGTCTAGTGAGAATGAGCAGTTCTTC; CDR3: CASSPSSENEQFF
J: TRBJ2-1; V: TRBV10-3; D: NA; size: NA; DNA: TGTGCCATCAGTCTAGACAGATTGAACTACAATGAGCAGTTCTTC; CDR3: CAISLDRLNYNEQFF
J: TRBJ1-3; V: TRBV5-6; D: NA; size: NA; DNA: TGTGCCAGCAGCTTCCGGAGCTCTGGAAACACCATATATTTT; CDR3: CASSFRSSGNTIYF
J: TRBJ2-2; V: TRBV11-1; D: NA; size: NA; DNA: TGTGCCAGCAGCTTATCTCTAGGGGGGAACACCGGGGAGCTGTTTTTT; CDR3: CASSLSLGGNTGELFF
J: TRBJ1-2; V: TRBV5-4; D: TRBD1; size: NA; DNA: TGTGCCAGCAGCGCCAGGGACAGGGGGCGACCCTATGGCTACACCTTC; CDR3: CASSARDRGRPYGYTF
J: TRBJ2-1; V: TRBV11-2; D: NA; size: NA; DNA: TGTGCCAGCAGCTTAGAGACGGGTACCTACAATGAGCAGTTCTTC; CDR3: CASSLETGTYNEQFF
J: TRBJ1-2; V: TRBV5-1; D: NA; size: NA; DNA: TGCGCCAGCAGCTTGGGGACAGCTCTAACTATGGGCTACACCTTC; CDR3: CASSLGTALTMGYTF
J: TRBJ1-5; V: TRBV30; D: NA; size: NA; DNA: TGTGCCTGGAGTACAACAGGGAGCCACCAGCCCCAGCATTTT; CDR3: CAWSTTGSHQPQHF
J: TRBJ1-3; V: TRBV2; D: TRBD1; size: NA; DNA: TGTGCCAGCAGTAAAATAGGGACAGGCGCAGACACCATATATTTT; CDR3: CASSKIGTGADTIYF
J: TRBJ2-4; V: TRBV27; D: TRBD2; size: NA; DNA: TGTGCCAGCAGTTTCGCTAGCGGGGGGCTCCCCCTCATTCAGTACTTC; CDR3: CASSFASGGLPLIQYF
J: TRBJ2-7; V: TRBV7-6; D: TRBD1; size: NA; DNA: TGTGCCAGCAGCTTAGGGGACAGGGAAGCCTACGAGCAGTACTTC; CDR3: CASSLGDREAYEQYF
J: TRBJ2-7; V: TRBV11-2; D: TRBD2; size: NA; DNA: TGTGCCAGCAGCCCTACGGGGGGGCCCGGCGAGCAGTACTTC; CDR3: CASSPTGGPGEQYF
J: TRBJ1-1; V: TRBV5-1; D: NA; size: NA; DNA: TGCGCCAGCAGCTTGGGTCTTGGGGGGGCGAACACTGAAGCTTTCTTT; CDR3: CASSLGLGGANTEAFF
J: TRBJ2-1; V: TRBV5-4; D: TRBD1; size: NA; DNA: TGTGCCAGCAGCTTGGAAGGGGGCCAACCCAATGAGCAGTTCTTC; CDR3: CASSLEGGQPNEQFF
J: TRBJ2-3; V: TRBV9; D: TRBD2; size: NA; DNA: TGTGCCAGCAGCGTTAGCGGGGGGGGAGATACGCAGTATTTT; CDR3: CASSVSGGGDTQYF
J: TRBJ1-1; V: TRBV29-1; D: NA; size: NA; DNA: TGCAGCGTGGGAGGGTGGCCGAACACTGAAGCTTTCTTT; CDR3: CSVGGWPNTEAFF
J: TRBJ2-1; V: TRBV19; D: TRBD2; size: once; DNA: TGTGCCACCGCGACTCAGGCGGGGGGGTTCCCCTACAATGAGCAGTTCTTC; CDR3: CATATQAGGFPYNEQFF
J: TRBJ2-2; V: TRBV6-5; D: TRBD1; size: NA; DNA: TGTGCCAGCACAGGACAGGGGTTTATGGCCGGGGAGCTGTTTTTT; CDR3: CASTGQGFMAGELFF
J: TRBJ1-4; V: TRBV5-1; D: TRBD1; size: NA; DNA: TGCGCCAGCAGCTTGGACAGGGGGAGGGAAAAACTGTTTTTT; CDR3: CASSLDRGREKLFF
J: TRBJ1-1; V: TRBV28; D: TRBD1; size: NA; DNA: TGTGCCAGCAAACCGACAGGGGGCCCGAACACTGAAGCTTTCTTT; CDR3: CASKPTGGPNTEAFF
J: TRBJ2-7; V: TRBV6-1; D: NA; size: once; DNA: TGTGCCAGCAGTGATAATTACCGCTATTACGAGCAGTACTTC; CDR3: CASSDNYRYYEQYF
J: TRBJ1-2; V: TRBV6-5; D: NA; size: NA; DNA: TGTGCCAGCAGTCCCCCCGGAGGAGGGGTAGATGGCTACACCTTC; CDR3: CASSPPGGGVDGYTF
J: TRBJ1-5; V: TRBV5-1; D: TRBD1; size: NA; DNA: TGCGCCAGCAGCCCCCGGACAGGGCTCAATCAGCCCCAGCATTTT; CDR3: CASSPRTGLNQPQHF
J: TRBJ1-2; V: TRBV6-2/TRBV6-3; D: NA; size: NA; DNA: TGTGCCAGCAGTTACGTCTCTGACTATGGCTACACCTTC; CDR3: CASSYVSDYGYTF
J: TRBJ2-3; V: TRBV27; D: TRBD2; size: NA; DNA: TGTGCCAGCAGGCCTAGCGGGGGGCAGGGAGATACGCAGTATTTT; CDR3: CASRPSGGQGDTQYF
J: TRBJ1-1; V: TRBV19; D: NA; size: NA; DNA: TGTGCCAGCAAGGACACGCCAAGGGGCACTGAAGCTTTCTTT; CDR3: CASKDTPRGTEAFF
J: TRBJ2-3; V: TRBV19; D: TRBD2; size: NA; DNA: TGTGCCAGTAGTCCCCGGACTAGCGGGGCCGATACGCAGTATTTT; CDR3: CASSPRTSGADTQYF
J: TRBJ2-3; V: TRBV5-1; D: TRBD2; size: NA; DNA: TGCGCCAGCAGCCCGGCGGGGGGAGATACGCAGTATTTT; CDR3: CASSPAGGDTQYF
J: TRBJ2-1; V: TRBV29-1; D: NA; size: NA; DNA: TGCAGCGCTGAGGGCTCCCCCGGGGGCTCCTACAATGAGCAGTTCTTC; CDR3: CSAEGSPGGSYNEQFF
J: TRBJ1-4; V: TRBV19; D: TRBD1; size: NA; DNA: TGTGCCAGTAGTACTGGACAGGGAAGTAATGAAAAACTGTTTTTT; CDR3: CASSTGQGSNEKLFF
J: TRBJ2-4; V: TRBV14; D: NA; size: NA; DNA: TGTGCCAGCAGCCAAGAGGGCTCCCTAGCCAAAAACATTCAGTACTTC; CDR3: CASSQEGSLAKNIQYF
J: TRBJ2-7; V: TRBV5-5; D: TRBD2; size: NA; DNA: TGTGCCAGCAGACCGGGACCCGGCGGGAGCGTCGAGCAGTACTTC; CDR3: CASRPGPGGSVEQYF
J: TRBJ2-7; V: TRBV20-1; D: NA; size: NA; DNA: TGCAGTGCTCTTACAGGGAGCGAGCAGTACTTC; CDR3: CSALTGSEQYF
J: TRBJ2-2; V: TRBV11-2; D: TRBD2; size: NA; DNA: TGTGCCAGCAGCCCTAGCGGGGGGAACACCGGGGAGCTGTTTTTT; CDR3: CASSPSGGNTGELFF
J: TRBJ1-2; V: TRBV6-1; D: TRBD1; size: NA; DNA: TGTGCCAGCAGTGAAGGGGACAGCCTTGAGGATGGCTACACCTTC; CDR3: CASSEGDSLEDGYTF
J: TRBJ2-1; V: TRBV29-1; D: TRBD2; size: NA; DNA: TGCAGCGTTATCGGCGGGAGCTCCTACAATGAGCAGTTCTTC; CDR3: CSVIGGSSYNEQFF
J: TRBJ1-3; V: TRBV12-3/TRBV12-4; D: TRBD1; size: NA; DNA: TGTGCCAGCAGGTGGACAGGCCCTTCATATTTT; CDR3: CASRWTGPSYF
J: TRBJ2-3; V: TRBV5-1; D: NA; size: NA; DNA: TGCGCCAGCAGCCTAGCTTTCACAGATACGCAGTATTTT; CDR3: CASSLAFTDTQYF
J: TRBJ2-7; V: TRBV7-2; D: TRBD2; size: NA; DNA: TGTGCCAGCAGCTTAATGGTCGGGGCTAGCGGGGCATACTACGAGCAGTACTTC; CDR3: CASSLMVGASGAYYEQYF
J: TRBJ2-3; V: TRBV5-1; D: NA; size: NA; DNA: TGCGCCAGCAGCATAGGACAATTATTTGGCACAGATACGCAGTATTTT; CDR3: CASSIGQLFGTDTQYF
J: TRBJ2-5; V: TRBV24-1; D: NA; size: once; DNA: TGTGCCACCAGTGATCTCCTAACAGGGCCCGAGGGAGAGACCCAGTACTTC; CDR3: CATSDLLTGPEGETQYF
J: TRBJ2-3; V: TRBV9; D: TRBD2; size: NA; DNA: TGTGCCAGCAGCACTAGCGGGGGCCCCGGAAATACGCAGTATTTT; CDR3: CASSTSGGPGNTQYF
J: TRBJ2-5; V: TRBV24-1; D: TRBD1; size: NA; DNA: TGTGCCACCAGTGATCCCCGGGACAGGGCGGCGACCCAGTACTTC; CDR3: CATSDPRDRAATQYF
J: TRBJ1-4; V: TRBV2; D: NA; size: NA; DNA: TGTGCCAGCACCCAGGGCAGGGTTGGAGCAACTAATGAAAAACTGTTTTTT; CDR3: CASTQGRVGATNEKLFF
J: TRBJ2-7; V: TRBV2; D: NA; size: NA; DNA: TGTGCCAGCAGTGATTACGGCAGGTCCAGCTCCTACGAGCAGTACTTC; CDR3: CASSDYGRSSSYEQYF
J: TRBJ2-5; V: TRBV7-9; D: NA; size: few; DNA: TGTGCCAGCAGCTTAGGGGCCGTAGAGACCCAGTACTTC; CDR3: CASSLGAVETQYF
J: TRBJ1-3; V: TRBV5-1; D: NA; size: NA; DNA: TGCGCCAGCAGCTTGGGAACCCCAGCTAGTGGAAACACCATATATTTT; CDR3: CASSLGTPASGNTIYF
J: TRBJ2-1; V: TRBV5-4; D: TRBD2; size: NA; DNA: TGTGCCAGCAGCTTGCTAGCGGGGGGGATAGATGAGCAGTTCTTC; CDR3: CASSLLAGGIDEQFF
J: TRBJ2-1; V: TRBV6-5; D: NA; size: NA; DNA: TGTGCCAGCACCACCCGAGGCTACAATGAGCAGTTCTTC; CDR3: CASTTRGYNEQFF